Sequencing of this T cell receptor (beta chain) was carried out in a study of shared clonotypes between healthy human individuals. Only CD45RO-negative cells positively selected for CCR7 counted as naive CD8 cells, so terminally differentiated effector memory CD45RA+ cells were excluded. Study donors comprised healthy, HIV-negative adults devoid of recent acute infection or vaccination. Regarding the study as a whole: Non-shared clonotypes showed lower generation probabilities than clonotypes common to all four donors. Only blood underwent sampling, and tissue repertoires likely differ.

Profiled with immunoSEQ multiplex PCR; TCRdb holds only in-frame clones, not every one. Among approximately 2,000,000 clones, just over 90% were seen once, and the ten largest hold roughly 1.7%. To note about this clone: The antigen remains unidentified.

Trimming removed 4 bases from V and 0 bases from J; junction bases left unmatched: 7. There are 17 residues in the CDR3. CDR1 is SEHNR and CDR2 is FQNEAQ in the germline V gene (reference sequence). The V gene is TRBV7-9, the J gene TRBJ2-1; 9 bases agree with TRBD2. The clonotype comes from a man between 18 and 35 years old in good health. Some clones in this sample may be carry-over from other donors' samples. Sequencing was carried out using naive CD8+ T cells from PBMCs. The CDR3 nucleotides read TGTGCCAGCAGCTCACGACTAGCGGTGAGCTCCTACAATGAGCAGTTCTTC. Translating gives CASSSRLAVSSYNEQFF.